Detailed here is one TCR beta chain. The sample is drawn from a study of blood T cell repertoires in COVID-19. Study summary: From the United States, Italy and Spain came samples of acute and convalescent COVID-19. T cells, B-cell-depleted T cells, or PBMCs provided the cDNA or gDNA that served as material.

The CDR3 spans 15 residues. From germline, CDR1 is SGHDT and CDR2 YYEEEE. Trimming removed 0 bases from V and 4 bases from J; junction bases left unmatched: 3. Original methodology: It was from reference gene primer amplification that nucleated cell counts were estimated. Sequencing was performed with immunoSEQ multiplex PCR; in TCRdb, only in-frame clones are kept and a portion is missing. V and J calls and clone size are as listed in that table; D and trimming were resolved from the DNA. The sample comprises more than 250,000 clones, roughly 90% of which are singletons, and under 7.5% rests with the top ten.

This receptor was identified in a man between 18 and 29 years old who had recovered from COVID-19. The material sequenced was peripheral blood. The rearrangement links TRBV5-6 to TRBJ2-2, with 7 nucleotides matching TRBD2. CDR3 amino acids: CASSLGGGSTGELFF. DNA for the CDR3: TGTGCCAGCAGCTTGGGCGGGGGATCCACCGGGGAGCTGTTTTTT.